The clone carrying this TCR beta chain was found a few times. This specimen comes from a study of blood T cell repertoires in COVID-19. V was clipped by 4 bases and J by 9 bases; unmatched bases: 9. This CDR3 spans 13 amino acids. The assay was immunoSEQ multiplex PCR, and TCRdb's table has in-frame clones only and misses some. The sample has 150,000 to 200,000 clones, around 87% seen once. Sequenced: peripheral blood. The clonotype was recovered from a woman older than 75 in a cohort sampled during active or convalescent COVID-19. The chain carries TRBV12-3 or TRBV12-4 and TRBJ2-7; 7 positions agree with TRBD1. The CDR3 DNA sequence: TGTGCCAGCAGTTCAGGACAGGCCGGCTGGCAGTACTTC. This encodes CASSSGQAGWQYF.